The rows below give T cell receptor beta chains drawn from one sample of a study of T cell responses to AZD1222 COVID-19 vaccine. Some clones are missing from TCRdb's copy, which holds only in-frame ones; the method was immunoSEQ multiplex PCR. The data show just over 80,000 clones, around 90% seen once. The sequencing here drew on peripheral blood, taken on day 0 of AZD1222 vaccination. The source of these receptors is an adult in good health. Each CDR3 is given with its conserved first and last residue. The order of the fields is V gene, clone size, D gene, J gene, CDR3 protein, CDR3 DNA. D genes are given only for firm matches. Clone size, where shown, is once, few, many, or a class for clones that have expanded.

>TRBV13|.|.|TRBJ1-2
CASSLRTIIIGGYTF
TGTGCCAGCAGCTTAAGGACCATTATAATAGGTGGCTACACCTTC
>TRBV14|.|TRBD1|TRBJ2-7
CASSQADRPYEQYF
TGTGCCAGCAGCCAAGCGGACAGGCCCTACGAGCAGTACTTC
>TRBV12-3/TRBV12-4|.|.|TRBJ1-2
CASSFAGNYGYTF
TGTGCCAGCAGTTTCGCGGGGAACTATGGCTACACCTTC
>TRBV5-6|.|TRBD1|TRBJ2-3
CASSRTGQGANTQYF
TGTGCCAGCAGCAGAACTGGACAGGGGGCAAATACGCAGTATTTT
>TRBV29-1|.|TRBD1|TRBJ1-3
CSATGQGNTIYF
TGCAGCGCTACGGGACAGGGAAACACCATATATTTT
>TRBV6-5|.|.|TRBJ2-1
CASSTSWNEQFF
.
>TRBV7-2|.|.|TRBJ1-2
CASSLAGGYGYTF
TGTGCCAGCAGCTTAGCGGGGGGCTACGGCTACACCTTC
>TRBV4-1|.|.|TRBJ1-1
CASSQGLNLNTEAFF
TGCGCCAGCAGCCAAGGACTTAATTTGAACACTGAAGCTTTCTTT
>TRBV9|.|.|TRBJ1-1
CASSDRTEFDTEAFF
TGTGCCAGCAGCGATAGGACAGAGTTCGACACTGAAGCTTTCTTT
>TRBV5-1|.|.|TRBJ2-7
CASSLAEESYEQYF
TGCGCCAGCAGCCTGGCGGAAGAGTCCTACGAGCAGTACTTC
>TRBV19|.|.|TRBJ1-2
CASSIGQILGYTF
TGTGCCAGTAGTATAGGACAGATTCTTGGCTACACCTTC
>TRBV6-2/TRBV6-3|.|.|TRBJ2-2
CASSRTGIRYTGELFF
TGTGCCAGCAGTCGTACAGGGATCCGTTACACCGGGGAGCTGTTTTTT
>TRBV19|.|.|TRBJ2-5
CASRGPPGTPEETQYF
TGTGCCAGTAGAGGACCCCCCGGGACGCCTGAAGAGACCCAGTACTTC
>TRBV19|.|.|TRBJ1-1
CASPITANTEAFF
TGTGCCAGTCCCATCACGGCGAACACTGAAGCTTTCTTT
>TRBV11-3|.|TRBD1|TRBJ2-7
CASRPPYRGEQYF
TGTGCCAGCAGACCACCCTACAGGGGTGAGCAGTACTTC
>TRBV3-1/TRBV3-2|.|.|TRBJ1-2
CASSQSGRTVGGYTF
TGTGCCAGCAGCCAATCTGGACGGACAGTCGGAGGCTACACCTTC
>TRBV5-4|once|TRBD1|TRBJ1-6
CASSLDRGQSPLHF
TGTGCCAGCAGCTTGGACAGGGGGCAATCACCCCTCCACTTT
>TRBV5-1|.|.|TRBJ1-6
CASSLARVSNSPLHF
TGCGCCAGCAGCTTGGCTCGGGTTTCGAATTCACCCCTCCACTTT
>TRBV7-9|.|.|TRBJ1-2
CASSLSILYGYTF
TGTGCCAGCAGCCTTTCAATACTCTATGGCTACACCTTC
>TRBV7-2|.|TRBD1|TRBJ1-6
CASSADRVPLHF
TGTGCCAGCAGTGCTGACAGGGTCCCCCTCCACTTT
>TRBV15|.|.|TRBJ1-5
CATSRAGQNQPQHF
TGTGCCACCAGCAGAGCAGGCCAAAATCAGCCCCAGCATTTT
>TRBV19|.|.|TRBJ1-1
CASRAPAEAFF
TGTGCCAGTAGGGCCCCAGCTGAAGCTTTCTTT
>TRBV29-1|.|.|TRBJ1-4
CSATGGEKLFF
TGCAGCGCAACAGGCGGGGAAAAACTGTTTTTT
>TRBV28|.|.|TRBJ2-1
CASSLYAGAEQFF
TGTGCCAGCAGTTTATATGCAGGCGCTGAGCAGTTCTTC
>TRBV6-5|once|.|TRBJ1-2
CASSPPGGPYGYTF
TGTGCCAGCAGTCCTCCGGGAGGCCCCTATGGCTACACCTTC
>TRBV28|.|TRBD2|TRBJ2-5
CASRQTSGGETQYF
TGTGCCAGCAGGCAGACTAGCGGGGGTGAGACCCAGTACTTC